A single TCR beta chain is shown here with its context. Its target is not known. This specimen comes from a study of memory CD4+ T cells and cytomegalovirus serostatus. The CDR3 has 13 residues. Germline CDR1 SGHDT, CDR2 YYEEEE. Trimming shortened V by 4 bases and J by 10 bases, and 17 bases separated the two germline ends. Data came from immunoSEQ multiplex PCR; TCRdb stores just in-frame clones and leaves some out. The sample includes 85,000 to 100,000 clones, around 80% of them seen just once. The sort gate was single viable CD3+CD4+CD8-CD45RO+ cells for memory CD4+ T cells. Study-wide results and limits: CD4+ memory repertoires contained about 40% of the roughly 150 reported CMV TCRbeta sequences.

Sequencing was performed on memory CD4+ T cells from blood. This clonotype originated in an adult in good health and CMV-seropositive. The V call is TRBV5-6, the J call TRBJ2-5; either TRBD1 or TRBD2 may fit D (5 bases each). The DNA for the CDR3 is TGTGCCAGCAGCCCGGGACCGGTAGTAATCCAGTACTTC. It specifies CASSPGPVVIQYF.